The 23 T cell receptor beta chains listed next were all sequenced from one sample in a study of beta chain features in type 1 diabetes (dated by TCRdb to 2016 to 2018). Library preparation used the immunoSEQ multiplex PCR assay. The entire amount of isolated RNA was reverse transcribed using the High Capacity cDNA Reverse Transcription Kit, so the sequenced TCRB transcripts were expressed ones. TCRdb's version of the immuneACCESS table is confined to in-frame rearrangements and falls short of the full clone set. An unresolved V gene accounts for under half of the shortfall where checked; the remainder is of unknown origin. In this sample the table shows around 400,000 clones, around 16% of which occur a single time. The biggest ten clones account for approximately 0.019% of the sample. The material sequenced was naive CD4+ T cells from blood. The cell subset or site label, read with the paper, signifies: true naive CD4+ T cells. Every receptor here comes from a woman aged 18-29 years in good health.

This clone appeared a few times. The chain is built from TRBV7-6 and TRBJ2-1; weak D call: TRBD2 (5 bases). The CDR3 is 15 amino acids. Germline V lookup: CDR1 SGHVS, CDR2 FNYEAQ. The V end was cut by 5 bases, the J end by 0 bases, with 11 bases between. DNA for the CDR3: TGTGCCAGCAGCGCAAGCGGTAGCTCCTACAATGAGCAGTTCTTC. This codes for CASSASGSSYNEQFF.

The chain uses TRBV4-2 and TRBJ1-1, with D perhaps TRBD1 (6 bases). This CDR3 contains 12 residues. Trimming cost V 0 bases and J 9 bases, with 8 bases left between them. Per the germline V gene, CDR1 is LGHNA and CDR2 is YNFKEQ. CDR3 residues: CASSQERGKAFF. In DNA, the CDR3 is TGTGCCAGCAGCCAAGAAAGGGGGAAAGCTTTCTTT.

The gene calls are TRBV28 and TRBJ2-7; TRBD2 agrees at 9 bases. The junction had 3 bases not matched to a gene; V was cut back by 6 bases and J by 6 bases. The V gene's germline CDR1 is MDHEN and CDR2 SYDVKM. The CDR3 extends over 12 amino acids. The CDR3 DNA is TGTGCCAGCAGGCCACTAGCGGGCGAGCAGTACTTC. Translating gives CASRPLAGEQYF.

The chain carries TRBV7-2 and TRBJ2-3; 8 bases line up with TRBD2. The germline V gene encodes CDR1 SGHTA and CDR2 FQGNSA. The CDR3 consists of 16 residues. V was pared by 5 bases and J by 2 bases, with 9 bases of the junction left unmatched. The DNA of the CDR3 is TGTGCCAGCAGCCTACAGAGCGGGAGATACACAGATACGCAGTATTTT. Protein: CASSLQSGRYTDTQYF.

The chain is built from TRBV7-9 and TRBJ2-5, with D perhaps TRBD2 (5 bases). V lost 4 bases to trimming and J lost 0 bases, with 12 bases between them. Germline V gene sequence: CDR1 SEHNR, CDR2 FQNEAQ (reference sequence). The CDR3 extends over 15 amino acids. The CDR3 spells CASSSLRGNQETQYF. The DNA for the CDR3 is TGTGCCAGCAGCTCCCTACGAGGGAACCAAGAGACCCAGTACTTC.

This clone was recorded a few times. The chain joins TRBV5-1 to TRBJ1-1; TRBD1 matches 7 bases. Trimming removed 2 bases from V and 8 bases from J; junction bases left unmatched: 18. The CDR3 extends over 17 amino acids. The germline V gene encodes CDR1 SGHRS and CDR2 YFSETQ. The CDR3 here is CASSLKLQGTKSREAFF. The CDR3 region has the DNA TGCGCCAGCAGCTTAAAATTACAGGGGACGAAATCCCGAGAAGCTTTCTTT.

This clone has just a few counts. V usage is TRBV19 and J usage is TRBJ1-2; possibly TRBD1 for D (6 bases). The CDR3 consists of 13 residues. V lost 5 bases to trimming and J lost 1 base, with 8 bases between them. Germline CDR1 and CDR2: LNHDA and SQIVND (reference sequence). The CDR3 bases are TGTGCCAGTAGTTCGGGACATAACTATGGCTACACCTTC. Translated: CASSSGHNYGYTF.

J is TRBJ2-6 and V is TRBV5-4; no clear D. This CDR3 region has 14 residues. The germline V and J ends were trimmed by 3 bases and 0 bases, with 4 bases remaining between them. The germline V gene encodes CDR1 SGHNT and CDR2 YYREEE (reference sequence). CDR3 protein: CASSSDSGANVLTF. DNA of the CDR3: TGTGCCAGCAGCTCAGACTCTGGGGCCAACGTCCTGACTTTC.

The chain has TRBV6-5 and TRBJ1-1, with D unclear. CDR3 length: 14 residues. Per the germline V gene, CDR1 is MNHEY and CDR2 is SVGAGI. Trimming took off 8 bases at V and 0 bases at J, with 13 bases between the two ends. The DNA for the CDR3 is TGTGCCAGCCTGGGAGTTACACTGAACACTGAAGCTTTCTTT. Translated: CASLGVTLNTEAFF.

This clone was found a few times. The chain combines TRBV4-3 with TRBJ2-1, with TRBD1 as a possible D gene (5 bases). Germline assignment: CDR1 LGHNA and CDR2 YSLEER. The CDR3 covers 16 residues. Trimming removed 0 bases from V and 0 bases from J, with 9 bases in between. The CDR3 spells CASSQEGVGSYNEQFF. The CDR3 DNA follows: TGCGCCAGCAGCCAAGAAGGGGTTGGCTCCTACAATGAGCAGTTCTTC.

The chain has TRBV2 and TRBJ2-5, with 10 positions matching TRBD2. The germline CDR1 and CDR2 sequences are SNHLY and FYNNEI. This CDR3 region has 14 residues. The trim removed 4 bases at V and 5 bases at J, leaving 4 bases unmatched. CDR3 nucleotide sequence: TGTGCCAGCAGTGTTGCTAGCGGGAGTGAGACCCAGTACTTC. Its protein product is CASSVASGSETQYF.

The chain combines TRBV18 with TRBJ2-3, with 11 positions matching TRBD2. V shed 2 bases, J shed 4 bases, and the junction held 5 bases outside the gene matches. The V gene's germline CDR1 is KGHSH and CDR2 LQKENI. The CDR3 runs 16 residues. The CDR3 region is CASSPRISGRADTQYF. The CDR3 nucleotides read TGTGCCAGCTCACCAAGGATTAGCGGGAGGGCAGATACGCAGTATTTT.

This sequence joins TRBV28 and TRBJ2-7, with D unresolved. V gave up 5 bases and J gave up 7 bases, with 18 bases separating them. The germline gives CDR1 MDHEN, CDR2 SYDVKM. The CDR3 totals 14 residues. The CDR3 spells CASSVQIPTFEQYF. The CDR3 DNA follows: TGTGCCAGCAGTGTACAGATTCCAACCTTTGAGCAGTACTTC.

This clone was recorded a few times. The chain combines TRBV29-1 with TRBJ2-3; a weak D match, TRBD1 (5 bases). This CDR3 region has 14 residues. Looked up from germline, CDR1 is SQVTM and CDR2 is ANQGSEA. The V gene lost 3 bases and the J gene lost 0 bases, with 10 bases spanning the gap. CDR3 DNA: TGCAGCGTTGAGGGGCGGCTTAGCACAGATACGCAGTATTTT. Translated: CSVEGRLSTDTQYF.

The V and J genes are TRBV7-9 and TRBJ2-7; the match to TRBD1 covers 12 bases. Losses at the gene ends were 5 bases for V and 5 bases for J; bases not matched to a gene: 4. The length of the CDR3 is 14 residues. Germline V lookup: CDR1 SEHNR, CDR2 FQNEAQ (reference sequence). The CDR3 DNA reads TGTGCCAGCAGCGCCGGGACAGGGGGCGACGAGCAGTACTTC. This encodes CASSAGTGGDEQYF.

This clone was detected only a few times. The genes are TRBV29-1 and TRBJ2-1; 9 nucleotides line up with TRBD1. V shed 5 bases and J 3 bases; nucleotides not matched to a gene: 5. The CDR3 sequence is 14 residues long. Germline-derived CDR1 and CDR2 are SQVTM and ANQGSEA. Here the CDR3 reads CSVSGQGDYNEQFF. CDR3 nucleotide sequence: TGCAGCGTTTCGGGACAGGGCGACTACAATGAGCAGTTCTTC.

This clone was seen a handful of times. The chain couples TRBV28 to TRBJ1-5; 9 nucleotides align to TRBD1. Germline V gene sequence: CDR1 MDHEN, CDR2 SYDVKM. The CDR3 length is 15 residues. V was clipped by 8 bases and J by 5 bases; unmatched bases: 10. The CDR3 is CASVTPGQGYQPQHF. CDR3 nucleotides: TGTGCCAGCGTAACCCCAGGACAGGGGTATCAGCCCCAGCATTTT.

This chain links TRBV11-1 with TRBJ2-7; D is unclear. Trimming took 7 bases from V and 3 from J, leaving 19 bases between them. This CDR3 has 15 residues. The germline V gene encodes CDR1 SGHAT and CDR2 FQDESV (reference sequence). CDR3 in amino acids: CASTNPGTSGYEQYF. CDR3 nucleotides: TGTGCCAGCACCAATCCGGGTACCTCGGGCTACGAGCAGTACTTC.

The gene calls are TRBV18 and TRBJ2-5; 9 nucleotides align to TRBD2. V trimming: 0 bases; J trimming: 7 bases; junction bases outside the gene matches: 15. From germline, CDR1 is KGHSH and CDR2 LQKENI. CDR3 length: 18 residues. Here the CDR3 reads CASSPPRLAGRTRGTQYF. In DNA form, the CDR3 reads TGTGCCAGCTCACCACCGAGGCTAGCGGGACGTACTCGGGGGACCCAGTACTTC.

The chain is built from TRBV29-1 and TRBJ1-1; 8 bases map to TRBD1. CDR1 SQVTM and CDR2 ANQGSEA come from the germline V gene. Trimming took 7 bases from V and 4 from J; bases not matched to a gene: 11. This CDR3 region has 14 residues. CDR3 in DNA: TGCAGCGCCGCCAGACAGGGGCCGGGCACTGAAGCTTTCTTT. This codes for CSAARQGPGTEAFF.

This clone was observed a handful of times. This CDR3 is also generated by other DNA sequences in the sample. The V and J genes are TRBV7-2 and TRBJ2-3, with 7 bases identical to TRBD2. J was trimmed by 5 bases and V by 5 bases; bases with no gene match: 1. Germline CDR1 is SGHTA and CDR2 is FQGNSA. The CDR3 runs 12 residues. In DNA, the CDR3 is TGTGCCAGCAGCCCGGGGGGAGATACGCAGTATTTT. Its protein is CASSPGGDTQYF.

The chain recombines TRBV30 with TRBJ2-7; possibly TRBD1 for D (5 bases). The V gene lost 3 bases and the J gene lost 0 bases, with 15 bases spanning the gap. The CDR3 is 15 residues long. The germline gives CDR1 GTSNPN, CDR2 SVGIG (reference sequence). The CDR3 nucleotides read TGTGCCTGGAGCGCCATGGGGCTCAGCTCCTACGAGCAGTACTTC. It encodes CAWSAMGLSSYEQYF. The full variable domain, in which reference TRBV30 and TRBJ2-7 provide the parts outside the CDR3, is SQTIHQWPATLVQPVGSPLSLECTVEGTSNPNLYWYRQAAGRGLQLLFYSVGIGQISSEVPQNLSASRPQDRQFILSSKKLLLSDSGFYLCAWSAMGLSSYEQYFGPGTRLTVT.

The chain carries TRBV2 and TRBJ2-2; D not resolved. CDR1 and CDR2 from the germline V gene are SNHLY and FYNNEI. This CDR3 is 15 amino acids long. The V end was cut by 1 base, the J end by 5 bases, with 11 bases between. CDR3 residues: CASSEELAWTGELFF. In DNA, the CDR3 is TGTGCCAGCAGTGAAGAGTTAGCATGGACCGGGGAGCTGTTTTTT.